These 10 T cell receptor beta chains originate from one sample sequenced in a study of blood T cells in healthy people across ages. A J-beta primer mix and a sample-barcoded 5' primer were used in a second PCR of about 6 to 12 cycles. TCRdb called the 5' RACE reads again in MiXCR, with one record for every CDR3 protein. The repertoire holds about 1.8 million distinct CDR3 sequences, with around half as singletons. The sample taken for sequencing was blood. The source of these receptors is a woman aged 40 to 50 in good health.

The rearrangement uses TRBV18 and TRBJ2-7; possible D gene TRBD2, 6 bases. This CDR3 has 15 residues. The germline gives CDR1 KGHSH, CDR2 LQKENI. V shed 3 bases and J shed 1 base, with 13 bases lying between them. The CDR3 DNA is TGTGCCAGCTCACCCGGAGGGTCTAAGTCCTACGAGCAGTACTTC. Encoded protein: CASSPGGSKSYEQYF.

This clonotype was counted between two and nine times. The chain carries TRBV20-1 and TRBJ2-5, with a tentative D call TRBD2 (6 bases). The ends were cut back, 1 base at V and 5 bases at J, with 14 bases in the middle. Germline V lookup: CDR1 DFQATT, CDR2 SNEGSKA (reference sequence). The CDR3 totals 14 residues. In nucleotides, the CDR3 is TGCAGTGCTAGAGGAAATCACGGAGGGGAGACCCAGTACTTC. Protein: CSARGNHGGETQYF.

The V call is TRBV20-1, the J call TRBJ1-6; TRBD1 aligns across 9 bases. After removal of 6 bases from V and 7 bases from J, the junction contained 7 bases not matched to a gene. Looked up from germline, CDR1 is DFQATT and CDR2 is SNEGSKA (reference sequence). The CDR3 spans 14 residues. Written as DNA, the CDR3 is TGCAGTGCCGGGACAGGGATAGGGAATTCACCCCTCCACTTT. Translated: CSAGTGIGNSPLHF.

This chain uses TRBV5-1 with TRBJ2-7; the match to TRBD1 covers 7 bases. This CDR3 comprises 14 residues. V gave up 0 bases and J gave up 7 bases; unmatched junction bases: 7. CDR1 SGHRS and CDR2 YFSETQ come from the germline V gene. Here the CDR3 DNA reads TGCGCCAGCAGCTTGGAGACAGGGTCTAGGGAGCAGTACTTC. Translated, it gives CASSLETGSREQYF.

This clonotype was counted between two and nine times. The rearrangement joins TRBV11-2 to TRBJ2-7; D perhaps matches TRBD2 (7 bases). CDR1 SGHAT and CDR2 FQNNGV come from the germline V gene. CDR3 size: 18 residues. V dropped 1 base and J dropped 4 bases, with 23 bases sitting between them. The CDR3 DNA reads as TGTGCCAGCAGCTTAGCCATACGCGGGGTAGGGGGGGCTTACGAGCAGTACTTC. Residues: CASSLAIRGVGGAYEQYF.

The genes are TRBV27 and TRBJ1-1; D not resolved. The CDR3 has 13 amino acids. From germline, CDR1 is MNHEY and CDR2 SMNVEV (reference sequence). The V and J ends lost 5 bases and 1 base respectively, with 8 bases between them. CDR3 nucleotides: TGTGCCAGCAGTAAACATAAGAACACTGAAGCTTTCTTT. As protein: CASSKHKNTEAFF.

DNA for the CDR3: TGCGCCAGCAGTCGAGGAGCGGGGGGGGAAGAGACCCAGTACTTC. Its translation is CASSRGAGGEETQYF. V and J are TRBV5-1 and TRBJ2-5; 10 nucleotides align to TRBD2. The CDR3 runs 15 residues. The junction had 7 bases not matched to a gene; V was cut back by 5 bases and J by 3 bases. Germline V CDR1 and CDR2: SGHRS, YFSETQ.

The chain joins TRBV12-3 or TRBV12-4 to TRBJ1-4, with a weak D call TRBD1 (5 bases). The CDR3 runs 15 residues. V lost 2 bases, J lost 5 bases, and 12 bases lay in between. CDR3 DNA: TGTGCCAGCAGTTTAAAGGGACGGCAAAATGAAAAACTGTTTTTT. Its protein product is CASSLKGRQNEKLFF.

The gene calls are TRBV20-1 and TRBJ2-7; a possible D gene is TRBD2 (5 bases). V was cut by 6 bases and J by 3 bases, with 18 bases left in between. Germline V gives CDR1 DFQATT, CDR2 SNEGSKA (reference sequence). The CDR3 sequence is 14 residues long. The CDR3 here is CSAPREMSDYEQYF. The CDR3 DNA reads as TGCAGTGCCCCGAGGGAAATGTCTGACTACGAGCAGTACTTC.

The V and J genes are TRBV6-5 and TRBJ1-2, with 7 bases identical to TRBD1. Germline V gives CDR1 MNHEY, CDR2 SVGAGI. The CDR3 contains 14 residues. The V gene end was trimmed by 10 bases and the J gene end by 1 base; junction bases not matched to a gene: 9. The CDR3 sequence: CATVGDSINYGYTF. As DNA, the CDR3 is TGTGCCACCGTCGGGGACAGCATTAACTATGGCTACACCTTC.